One sample yielded the 14 T cell receptor beta chains listed below, sequenced in a study of early T cells in non-severe SARS-CoV-2 infection. TCRdb redid the calling of the 5' RACE reads with MiXCR, one entry per CDR3 protein. The sample lists about 50,000 distinct CDR3 sequences; 6% to 8% were seen once. The material was whole blood, obtained at baseline. The receptors here all came from an adult who was a healthcare worker with PCR-confirmed SARS-CoV-2 infection or an uninfected control (not recorded which).

V is TRBV7-6 and J is TRBJ2-7; perhaps D is TRBD1 or TRBD2 (5 bases each). The length of the CDR3 is 13 residues. The V end lost 4 bases, the J end lost 5 bases, and 12 bases lay between the germline ends. Germline loops: CDR1 SGHVS, CDR2 FNYEAQ. CDR3 amino acids: CASSSTRGDEQYF. Written as DNA, the CDR3 is TGTGCCAGCAGCTCCACTCGGGGCGACGAGCAGTACTTC.

This clonotype was detected many times. The rearrangement uses TRBV20-1 and TRBJ2-3, with 9 bases lining up with TRBD1. This CDR3 is 15 amino acids long. The germline V gene has CDR1 DFQATT and CDR2 SNEGSKA (reference sequence). Germline trimming cut 6 bases from V and 0 bases from J; bases unmatched to any gene: 7. Written as DNA, the CDR3 is TGCAGTGCAAGCGCCGGGACAGGGAGCACAGATACGCAGTATTTT. As protein: CSASAGTGSTDTQYF.

This clonotype appeared many times. This chain connects TRBV15 to TRBJ2-1, with D perhaps matching TRBD1 (5 bases). The CDR3 covers 16 residues. The germline CDR1 and CDR2 sequences are LNHNV and YYDKDF (reference sequence). Deletions cut 1 base from V and 0 bases from J, with 10 bases between. The CDR3 region is CATSRGTTHSYNEQFF. In DNA, the CDR3 is TGTGCCACCAGCAGAGGGACAACCCACTCCTACAATGAGCAGTTCTTC. Full variable domain (missing parts from reference TRBV15 and TRBJ2-1): DAMVIQNPRYQVTQFGKPVTLSCSQTLNHNVMYWYQQKSSQAPKLLFHYYDKDFNNEADTPDNFQSRRPNTSFCFLDIRSPGLGDTAMYLCATSRGTTHSYNEQFFGPGTRLTVL.

The chain combines TRBV20-1 with TRBJ1-6; 7 nucleotides line up with TRBD1. The CDR3 covers 12 residues. Germline CDR1 reads DFQATT; CDR2 reads SNEGSKA (reference sequence). Germline trimming cut 5 bases from V and 7 bases from J; bases unmatched to any gene: 2. In nucleotides, the CDR3 is TGCAGTGCTCTGACAGGGAATTCACCCCTCCACTTT. This gives the protein CSALTGNSPLHF.

This clonotype was detected ten times or more. The chain employs TRBV24-1 and TRBJ2-1; D perhaps matches TRBD1 (6 bases). The CDR3 runs 15 residues. Between the trimmed V and J ends, which lost 0 bases and 7 bases, there was a span of 12 bases. Per germline, CDR1 KGHDR and CDR2 SFDVKD. The CDR3 loop reads CATSDLRGLGNEQFF. The CDR3, as DNA: TGTGCCACCAGTGATTTGAGGGGGTTGGGGAATGAGCAGTTCTTC.

This clonotype was recorded many times. CDR3 sequence reads: CASSLVVAGGNEQFF. The CDR3 DNA sequence: TGTGCCAGCAGTTTAGTGGTAGCGGGAGGTAATGAGCAGTTCTTC. The J gene is TRBJ2-1, the V gene TRBV28, with 10 bases identical to TRBD2. Unmatched junction bases numbered 5, after V lost 2 bases and J lost 7 bases. The CDR3 sequence is 15 residues long. Germline loops: CDR1 MDHEN, CDR2 SYDVKM.

This clonotype appeared many times. The chain carries TRBV3-1 and TRBJ1-1, with 9 bases identical to TRBD1. In germline, CDR1 is LGHDT, CDR2 YNNKEL (reference sequence). V lost 4 bases to trimming and J lost 4 bases; unmatched junction nucleotides: 4. The CDR3 consists of 14 residues. As DNA, the CDR3 is TGTGCCAGCAGCCTCGGGACAGGGAGCACTGAAGCTTTCTTT. It translates to CASSLGTGSTEAFF.

This clonotype showed up just a few times. The chain carries TRBV5-1 and TRBJ2-7; TRBD1 matches at 7 bases. Per germline, CDR1 SGHRS and CDR2 YFSETQ. This CDR3 region has 15 residues. V lost 3 bases, J lost 7 bases, and 13 bases stayed unmatched. The CDR3 region has the DNA TGCGCCAGCAGCTGGGACAGACAAACCGCCCGAGAGCAGTACTTC. Protein: CASSWDRQTAREQYF.

This clonotype was detected ten times or more. This chain connects TRBV19 to TRBJ1-5, with D tentatively TRBD1 (5 bases). Germline V gene sequence: CDR1 LNHDA, CDR2 SQIVND (reference sequence). V gave up 7 bases and J gave up 3 bases, with 10 bases separating them. The CDR3 runs 13 residues. The CDR3 loop reads CASTQGNNQPQHF. CDR3 DNA sequence: TGTGCCAGTACCCAGGGTAACAATCAGCCCCAGCATTTT.

This clonotype ranks as medium-sized. This rearrangement joins TRBV28 to TRBJ1-5; D is unresolved. The germline V gene has CDR1 MDHEN and CDR2 SYDVKM. This CDR3 comprises 15 residues. With 6 bases removed from V and 0 bases from J, the gap between germline ends came to 12 bases. The CDR3 spells CASRMTLYSNQPQHF. The DNA for the CDR3 is TGTGCCAGCAGAATGACACTTTATAGCAATCAGCCCCAGCATTTT.

In its sample, this clonotype was seen many times. The chain combines TRBV18 with TRBJ2-4; the D is unclear. The CDR3 has 15 residues. The germline V and J ends were trimmed by 3 bases and 0 bases, with 9 bases remaining between them. CDR1 is KGHSH and CDR2 is LQKENI in the germline V gene. CDR3: CASSPDASAKNIQYF. The CDR3 DNA reads as TGTGCCAGCTCACCTGACGCCTCAGCCAAAAACATTCAGTACTTC.

This chain links TRBV20-1 with TRBJ1-6, with 10 bases matching TRBD1. This CDR3 comprises 15 residues. CDR1 DFQATT and CDR2 SNEGSKA come from the germline V gene (reference sequence). V lost 0 bases to trimming and J lost 10 bases; unmatched junction nucleotides: 6. The CDR3 reads CSARDGGQGVSPLHF. In DNA form, the CDR3 reads TGCAGTGCTAGAGATGGTGGACAGGGGGTGTCACCCCTCCACTTT.

This clonotype was observed at least ten times. The V and J genes are TRBV27 and TRBJ2-5; 8 nucleotides align to TRBD1. The CDR3 has 13 amino acids. The germline V gene encodes CDR1 MNHEY and CDR2 SMNVEV (reference sequence). V dropped 5 bases and J dropped 5; count of bases not matched to a gene: 4. CDR3 in DNA: TGTGCCAGCAGTCGGGACAGGATCGAGACCCAGTACTTC. Protein: CASSRDRIETQYF.

In its sample, this clonotype was seen a few times. This rearrangement joins TRBV29-1 to TRBJ2-7; 11 nucleotides align to TRBD2. CDR3 length: 13 residues. V dropped 5 bases and J dropped 4; count of bases not matched to a gene: 4. From germline, CDR1 is SQVTM and CDR2 ANQGSEA. CDR3 nucleotide sequence: TGCAGCGTTTGGACTAGCGGGTCGTACGAGCAGTACTTC. It encodes CSVWTSGSYEQYF.